The present TCR beta chain was sequenced within a study of regulatory T cells in long-lasting Graves disease. Study-wide findings and caveats: TRBV28, TRBJ1-2 and TRBJ2-5 were favored in persistent disease.

Regarding time point: newly diagnosed GD, antithyroid drugs for less than 3 months. From RNA extracted from PBMCs, the TCR library was made. EDTA tubes received approximately 9 milliliters of drawn peripheral blood. Arm-PCR of CDR3 regions and iRepertoire HTBI primers were the basis on which TCR beta libraries were built. One entry per CDR3 protein results from TCRdb running MiXCR on the multiplex PCR reads. The sample has roughly 440,000 distinct CDR3 sequences, roughly 15% seen once. This clonotype was seen many times. The antigen is not known. V lost 2 bases, J lost 7 bases, and 1 base stayed unmatched. The CDR3 consists of 14 residues. Germline V gene sequence: CDR1 KGHSH, CDR2 LQKENI. These sequences were also reported in another study, on T cells in Graves' hyperthyroidism and ophthalmopathy. That source reports: Across 18 months, stable Graves' hyperthyroidism was marked by no progression to ophthalmopathy. Ophthalmopathy was identified by the model a median about 6.4 months ahead of onset.

This material consisted of peripheral blood mononuclear cells (PBMCs), taken at new diagnosis, from a patient treated with antithyroid drugs. The sequence came from a woman under 30 with Graves disease. The chain combines TRBV18 with TRBJ2-1; 11 bases line up with TRBD2. In DNA form, the CDR3 reads TGTGCCAGCTCACCAGGGACTAGCGGTAATGAGCAGTTCTTC. Amino acid sequence: CASSPGTSGNEQFF.